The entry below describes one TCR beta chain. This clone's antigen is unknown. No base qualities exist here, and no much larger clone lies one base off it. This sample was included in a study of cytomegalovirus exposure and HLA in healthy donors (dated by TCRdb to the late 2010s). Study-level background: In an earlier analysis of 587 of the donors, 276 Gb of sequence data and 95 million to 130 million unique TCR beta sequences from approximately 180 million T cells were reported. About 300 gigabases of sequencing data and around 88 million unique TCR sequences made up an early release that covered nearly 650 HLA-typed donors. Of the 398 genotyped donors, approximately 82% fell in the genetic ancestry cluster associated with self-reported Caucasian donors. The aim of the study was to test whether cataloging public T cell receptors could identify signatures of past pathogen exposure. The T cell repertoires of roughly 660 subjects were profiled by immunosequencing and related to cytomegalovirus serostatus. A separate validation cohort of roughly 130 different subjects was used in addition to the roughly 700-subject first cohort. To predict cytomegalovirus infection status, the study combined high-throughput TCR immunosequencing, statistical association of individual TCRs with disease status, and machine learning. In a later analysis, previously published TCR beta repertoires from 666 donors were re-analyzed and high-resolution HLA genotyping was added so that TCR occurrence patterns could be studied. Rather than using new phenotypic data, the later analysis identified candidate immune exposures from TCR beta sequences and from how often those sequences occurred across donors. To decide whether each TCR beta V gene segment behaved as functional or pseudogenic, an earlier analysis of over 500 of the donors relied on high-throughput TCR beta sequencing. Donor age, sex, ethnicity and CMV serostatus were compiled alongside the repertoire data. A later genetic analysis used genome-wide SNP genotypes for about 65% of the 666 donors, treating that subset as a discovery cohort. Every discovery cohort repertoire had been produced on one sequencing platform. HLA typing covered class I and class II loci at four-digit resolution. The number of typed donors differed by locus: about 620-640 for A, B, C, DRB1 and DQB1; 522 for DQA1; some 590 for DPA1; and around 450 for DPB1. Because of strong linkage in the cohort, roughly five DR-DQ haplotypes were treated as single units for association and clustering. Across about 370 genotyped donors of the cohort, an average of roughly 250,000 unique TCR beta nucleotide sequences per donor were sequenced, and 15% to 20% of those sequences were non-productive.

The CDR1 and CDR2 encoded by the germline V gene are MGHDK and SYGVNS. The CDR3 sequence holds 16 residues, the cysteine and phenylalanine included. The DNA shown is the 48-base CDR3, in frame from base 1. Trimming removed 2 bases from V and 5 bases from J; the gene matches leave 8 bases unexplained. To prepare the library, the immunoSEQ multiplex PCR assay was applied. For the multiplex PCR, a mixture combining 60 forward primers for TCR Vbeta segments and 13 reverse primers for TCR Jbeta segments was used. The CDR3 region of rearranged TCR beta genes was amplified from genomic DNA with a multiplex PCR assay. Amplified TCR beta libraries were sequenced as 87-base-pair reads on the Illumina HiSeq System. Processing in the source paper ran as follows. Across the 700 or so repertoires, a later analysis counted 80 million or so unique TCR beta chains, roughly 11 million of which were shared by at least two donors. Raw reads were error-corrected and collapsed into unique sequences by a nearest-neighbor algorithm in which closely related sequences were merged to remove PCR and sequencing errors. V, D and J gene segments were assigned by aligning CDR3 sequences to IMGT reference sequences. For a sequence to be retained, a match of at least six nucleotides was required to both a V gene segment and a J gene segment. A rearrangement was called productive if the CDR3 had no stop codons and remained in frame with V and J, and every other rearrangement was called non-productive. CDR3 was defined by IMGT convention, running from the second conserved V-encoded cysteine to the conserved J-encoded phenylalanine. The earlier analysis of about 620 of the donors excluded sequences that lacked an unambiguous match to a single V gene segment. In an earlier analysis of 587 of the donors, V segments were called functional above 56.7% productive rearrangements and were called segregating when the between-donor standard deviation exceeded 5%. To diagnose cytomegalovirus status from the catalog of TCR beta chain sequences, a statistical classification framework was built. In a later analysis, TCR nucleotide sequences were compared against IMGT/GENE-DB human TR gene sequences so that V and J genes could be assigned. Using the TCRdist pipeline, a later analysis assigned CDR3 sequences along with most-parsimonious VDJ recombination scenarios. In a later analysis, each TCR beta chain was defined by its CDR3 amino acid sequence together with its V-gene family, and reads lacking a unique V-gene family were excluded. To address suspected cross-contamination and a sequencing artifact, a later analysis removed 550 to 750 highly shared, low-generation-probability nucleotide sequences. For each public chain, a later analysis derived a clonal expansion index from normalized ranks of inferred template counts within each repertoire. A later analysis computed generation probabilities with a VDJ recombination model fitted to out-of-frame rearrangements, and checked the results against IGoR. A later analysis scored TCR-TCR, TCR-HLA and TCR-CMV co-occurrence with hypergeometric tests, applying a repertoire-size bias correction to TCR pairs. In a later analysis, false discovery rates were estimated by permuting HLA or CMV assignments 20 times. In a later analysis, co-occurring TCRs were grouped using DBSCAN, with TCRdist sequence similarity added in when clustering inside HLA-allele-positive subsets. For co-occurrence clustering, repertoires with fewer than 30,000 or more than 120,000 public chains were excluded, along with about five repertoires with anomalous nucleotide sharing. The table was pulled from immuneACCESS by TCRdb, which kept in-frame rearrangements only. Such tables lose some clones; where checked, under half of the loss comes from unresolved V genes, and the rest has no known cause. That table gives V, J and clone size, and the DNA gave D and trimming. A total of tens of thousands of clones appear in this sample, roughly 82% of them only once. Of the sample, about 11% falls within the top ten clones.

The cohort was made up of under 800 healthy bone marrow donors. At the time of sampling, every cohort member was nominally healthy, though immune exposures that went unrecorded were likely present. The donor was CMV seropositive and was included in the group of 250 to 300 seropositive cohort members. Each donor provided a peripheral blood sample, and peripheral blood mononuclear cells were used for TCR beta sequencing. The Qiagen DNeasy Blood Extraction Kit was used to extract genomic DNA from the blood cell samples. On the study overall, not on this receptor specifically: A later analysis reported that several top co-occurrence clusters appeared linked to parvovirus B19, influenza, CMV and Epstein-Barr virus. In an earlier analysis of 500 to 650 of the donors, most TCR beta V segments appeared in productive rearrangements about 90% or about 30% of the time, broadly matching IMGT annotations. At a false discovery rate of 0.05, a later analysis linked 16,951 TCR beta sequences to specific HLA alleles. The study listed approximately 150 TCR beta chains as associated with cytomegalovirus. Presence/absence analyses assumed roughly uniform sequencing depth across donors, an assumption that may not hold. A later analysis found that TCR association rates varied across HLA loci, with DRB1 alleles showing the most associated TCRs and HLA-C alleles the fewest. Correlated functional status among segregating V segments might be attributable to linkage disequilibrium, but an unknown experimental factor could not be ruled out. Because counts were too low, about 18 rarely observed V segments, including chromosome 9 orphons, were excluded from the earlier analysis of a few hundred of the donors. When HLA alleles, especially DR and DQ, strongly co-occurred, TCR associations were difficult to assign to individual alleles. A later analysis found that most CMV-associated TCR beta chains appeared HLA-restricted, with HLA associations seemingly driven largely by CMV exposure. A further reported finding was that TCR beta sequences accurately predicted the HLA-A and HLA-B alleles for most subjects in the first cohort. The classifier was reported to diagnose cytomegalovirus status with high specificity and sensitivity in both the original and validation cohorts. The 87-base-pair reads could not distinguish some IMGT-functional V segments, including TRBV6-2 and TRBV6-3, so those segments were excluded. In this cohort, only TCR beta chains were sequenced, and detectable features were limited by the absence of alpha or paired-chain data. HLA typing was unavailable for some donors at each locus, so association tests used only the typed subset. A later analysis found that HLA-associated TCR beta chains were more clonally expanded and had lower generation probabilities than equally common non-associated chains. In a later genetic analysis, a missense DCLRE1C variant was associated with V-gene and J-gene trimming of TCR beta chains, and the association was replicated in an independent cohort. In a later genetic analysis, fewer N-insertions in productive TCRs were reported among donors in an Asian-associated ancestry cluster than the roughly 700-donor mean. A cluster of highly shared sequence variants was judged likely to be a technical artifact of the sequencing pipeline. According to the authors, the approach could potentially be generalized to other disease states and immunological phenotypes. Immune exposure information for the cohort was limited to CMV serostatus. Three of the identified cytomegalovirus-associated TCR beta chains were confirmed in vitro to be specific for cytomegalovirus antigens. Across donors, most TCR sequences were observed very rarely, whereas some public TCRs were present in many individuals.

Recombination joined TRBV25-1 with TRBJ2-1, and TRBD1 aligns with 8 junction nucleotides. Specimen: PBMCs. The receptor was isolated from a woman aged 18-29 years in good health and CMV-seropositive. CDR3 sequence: CASSELQGALNNEQFF. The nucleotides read TGTGCCAGCAGTGAACTCCAGGGGGCCCTAAACAATGAGCAGTTCTTC.